Shown below are 22 T cell receptor beta chains from a single sample sequenced in a study of blood T cell repertoires in COVID-19. Clones were sequenced by immunoSEQ multiplex PCR, and TCRdb holds only the in-frame ones, with some missing. This table has around 190,000 clones, 82% appearing once. The sequencing sample was made of peripheral blood. These receptors all come from a woman aged 55-69 years with COVID-19, enrolled during active disease.

This rearrangement joins TRBV6-6 to TRBJ2-3, with D perhaps TRBD1 (7 bases). Germline CDR1 and CDR2: MNHNY and SVGAGI (reference sequence). This CDR3 comprises 14 residues. V was shortened by 6 bases and J by 3 bases, with 13 bases between the two germline ends. The CDR3 sequence: CASSKTGRTDTQYF. CDR3 coding DNA: TGTGCCAGCAGCAAGACAGGGAGGACAGATACGCAGTATTTT.

The J gene is TRBJ1-2, the V gene TRBV29-1, with a tentative D call TRBD1 (6 bases). Germline loops: CDR1 SQVTM, CDR2 ANQGSEA. The ends were cut back, 3 bases at V and 8 bases at J, with 10 bases in the middle. The CDR3 is made up of 11 amino acids. DNA of the CDR3: TGCAGCGTTGATGCAGGGGCCGGCTACACCTTC. Its protein product is CSVDAGAGYTF.

DNA for the CDR3: TGTGCCAGTAGAGGCTCTAGGGGGTACGAGCAGTACTTC. Amino acid sequence: CASRGSRGYEQYF. The chain carries TRBV19 and TRBJ2-7; a possible D gene is TRBD1 (6 bases). The CDR3 is 13 residues long. Germline CDR1 and CDR2: LNHDA and SQIVND (reference sequence). V shed 6 bases and J shed 4 bases, with 13 bases lying between them. The whole variable domain, remainder taken from reference TRBV19 and TRBJ2-7, is DGGITQSPKYLFRKEGQNVTLSCEQNLNHDAMYWYRQDPGQGLRLIYYSQIVNDFQKGDIAEGYSVSREKKESFPLTVTSAQKNPTAFYLCASRGSRGYEQYFGPGTRLTVT.

Comments on this clone: A read error may account for a junction end that differs from germline. The rearrangement joins TRBV4-1 to TRBJ2-2; no clear D gene. Germline lookup yields CDR1 MGHRA and CDR2 YSYEKL. The CDR3 covers 12 residues. The CDR3 bases are TGCGCCAACAGCCCCCTGAGCGGGGAGCTGTTTTTT. Its translation: CANSPLSGELFF.

The CDR3 loop reads CASSPTMSVEAFF. Written as DNA, the CDR3 is TGTGCCAGCAGCCCCACGATGTCGGTTGAAGCTTTCTTT. J is TRBJ1-1 and V is TRBV11-2; no definite D call. CDR1 is SGHAT and CDR2 is FQNNGV in the germline V gene. V was clipped by 5 bases and J by 7 bases, with 14 bases between them. There are 13 residues in the CDR3.

This sequence joins TRBV5-5 and TRBJ2-7; TRBD1 matches 8 bases. Germline trimming cut 5 bases from V and 6 bases from J; bases unmatched to any gene: 10. The CDR3 loop spans 14 amino acids. Germline CDR1 reads SGHKS; CDR2 reads YYEKEE (reference sequence). The CDR3 protein is CASRYRTGSTEQYF. Written as DNA, the CDR3 is TGTGCCAGCAGGTACCGGACAGGGAGCACCGAGCAGTACTTC.

This sequence joins TRBV7-3 and TRBJ1-3; TRBD1 might be the D (5 bases). From germline, CDR1 is SGHTA and CDR2 FQGTGA. Trimming took off 5 bases at V and 0 bases at J, with 14 bases between the two ends. The CDR3 loop spans 16 amino acids. The CDR3 bases are TGTGCCAGCAGCCCCTCCGGGGGGAGCTCTGGAAACACCATATATTTT. It yields the protein CASSPSGGSSGNTIYF.

V is TRBV11-2 and J is TRBJ1-2; 9 bases map to TRBD1. This CDR3 is 16 amino acids long. V lost 1 base and J lost 7; bases outside the gene matches: 10. Germline V CDR1 and CDR2: SGHAT, FQNNGV. CDR3 amino acids: CASSLGGQGLPLGYTF. CDR3 DNA sequence: TGTGCCAGCAGCTTAGGCGGACAGGGGTTACCCCTTGGCTACACCTTC.

The genes are TRBV7-6 and TRBJ1-1, with D uncertain. Germline values: CDR1 SGHVS, CDR2 FNYEAQ. The V gene lost 1 base and the J gene lost 3 bases, with 6 bases spanning the gap. This CDR3 contains 13 residues. CDR3 in DNA: TGTGCCAGCAGCTTAGAACTAGACACTGAAGCTTTCTTT. Translated, it gives CASSLELDTEAFF.

The CDR3: CASSRGQFYEQYF. Written as DNA, the CDR3 is TGCGCCAGCAGCCGAGGACAGTTCTACGAGCAGTACTTC. The chain is built from TRBV4-3 and TRBJ2-7; weak D call: TRBD1 (6 bases). From germline, CDR1 is LGHNA and CDR2 YSLEER. The ends were cut back, 4 bases at V and 3 bases at J, with 10 bases in the middle. The CDR3 runs 13 residues.

Only a few counts were recorded for this clone. This chain uses TRBV18 with TRBJ1-2, with TRBD1 identical over 7 bases. This CDR3 region has 15 residues. Germline loops: CDR1 KGHSH, CDR2 LQKENI. The V gene end was trimmed by 6 bases and the J gene end by 3 bases; junction bases not matched to a gene: 10. Here the CDR3 reads CASSPGQLPYYGYTF. CDR3 nucleotides: TGTGCCAGCTCCCCGGGACAGCTCCCCTACTATGGCTACACCTTC.

V gene TRBV5-1 combines with J gene TRBJ1-1; D is unresolved. This CDR3 region has 15 residues. Germline loops: CDR1 SGHRS, CDR2 YFSETQ. Trimming shortened V by 4 bases and J by 3 bases, and 16 bases separated the two germline ends. The CDR3, as DNA: TGCGCCAGCAGCCCCAGGACTCCGAAGGACACTGAAGCTTTCTTT. Its translation: CASSPRTPKDTEAFF. Complete variable domain (other parts from reference TRBV5-1 and TRBJ1-1): KAGVTQTPRYLIKTRGQQVTLSCSPISGHRSVSWYQQTPGQGLQFLFEYFSETQRNKGNFPGRFSGRQFSNSRSEMNVSTLELGDSALYLCASSPRTPKDTEAFFGQGTRLTVV.

The chain combines TRBV5-1 with TRBJ2-3; 12 nucleotides match TRBD2. CDR1 and CDR2 (germline): SGHRS, YFSETQ. The CDR3 has 18 residues. V lost 1 base, J lost 4 bases, and 10 bases stayed unmatched. The CDR3 here is CASSLFLAGGPGADTQYF. In nucleotides, the CDR3 is TGCGCCAGCAGCTTGTTCCTAGCGGGGGGGCCAGGCGCAGATACGCAGTATTTT.

The rearrangement uses TRBV29-1 and TRBJ2-3, with D maybe TRBD2 (6 bases). The length of the CDR3 is 14 residues. Germline V CDR1 and CDR2: SQVTM, ANQGSEA. The V end was cut by 3 bases, the J end by 0 bases, with 10 bases between. CDR3 nucleotides: TGCAGCGTTGAGGTCGGGACTAGCACAGATACGCAGTATTTT. Translated, it gives CSVEVGTSTDTQYF.

The chain recombines TRBV28 with TRBJ1-5; TRBD1 is a possible D gene (5 bases). This CDR3 is 17 amino acids long. Germline V gene data show CDR1 as MDHEN and CDR2 as SYDVKM. Trimming removed 7 bases at V and 5 bases at J, with 24 bases between. The CDR3 reads CASIGSYGQGRDQPQHF. In DNA form, the CDR3 reads TGTGCCAGCATCGGGAGTTACGGGCAGGGTCGAGATCAGCCCCAGCATTTT. Variable domain in full (rest from reference TRBV28 and TRBJ1-5): DVKVTQSSRYLVKRTGEKVFLECVQDMDHENMFWYRQDPGLGLRLIYFSYDVKMKEKGDIPEGYSVSREKKERFSLILESASTNQTSMYLCASIGSYGQGRDQPQHFGDGTRLSIL.

There are a few counts of this clone. This chain links TRBV18 with TRBJ2-7, with 13 bases identical to TRBD2. The germline V gene has CDR1 KGHSH and CDR2 LQKENI. This CDR3 has 16 residues. V trimming: 3 bases; J trimming: 3 bases; junction bases outside the gene matches: 5. The CDR3 sequence is CASSPGTSGAGYEQYF. CDR3 bases: TGTGCCAGCTCACCGGGGACTAGCGGGGCTGGCTACGAGCAGTACTTC. Using reference TRBV18 and TRBJ2-7 for the parts outside the CDR3, the full variable domain is NAGVMQNPRHLVRRRGQEARLRCSPMKGHSHVYWYRQLPEEGLKFMVYLQKENIIDESGMPKERFSAEFPKEGPSILRIQQVVRGDSAAYFCASSPGTSGAGYEQYFGPGTRLTVT.

This clone has only one observation. V gene TRBV19 combines with J gene TRBJ1-6; possibly TRBD1 for D (5 bases). CDR1 is LNHDA, CDR2 SQIVND, per germline (reference sequence). V was shortened by 7 bases and J by 9 bases, with 16 bases between the two germline ends. This CDR3 contains 14 residues. The CDR3 here is CASNRQGGGSPLHF. The CDR3 DNA reads TGTGCCAGTAATCGGCAGGGTGGCGGTTCACCCCTCCACTTT. Looking up the rest from reference TRBV19 and TRBJ1-6 gives the full variable domain: DGGITQSPKYLFRKEGQNVTLSCEQNLNHDAMYWYRQDPGQGLRLIYYSQIVNDFQKGDIAEGYSVSREKKESFPLTVTSAQKNPTAFYLCASNRQGGGSPLHFGNGTRLTVT.

The sample holds many counts of this clone. The rearrangement links TRBV2 to TRBJ2-2; tentatively, D is TRBD2 (6 bases). V was pared by 6 bases and J by 14 bases, with 22 bases between. The CDR3 loop spans 14 amino acids. Germline V lookup: CDR1 SNHLY, CDR2 FYNNEI. The CDR3 nucleotides read TGTGCCAGCAGGGGGGACTTCTTAAAAGGGGCCCTGTTTTTT. It codes for CASRGDFLKGALFF.

The rearrangement links TRBV6-1 to TRBJ1-4, with 8 bases fitting TRBD1. The CDR3 is 14 amino acids. Germline V CDR1 and CDR2: MNHNS, SASEGT. After removal of 1 base from V and 8 bases from J, the junction contained 3 bases not matched to a gene. The CDR3 DNA reads TGTGCCAGCAGTGAAGGGACAGGGTACGAAAAACTGTTTTTT. It is translated as CASSEGTGYEKLFF.

V gene TRBV28 combines with J gene TRBJ2-6, with a tentative D call TRBD1 (6 bases). Germline CDR1 and CDR2: MDHEN and SYDVKM. Trimming shortened V by 6 bases and J by 2 bases, and 11 bases separated the two germline ends. The CDR3 has 15 residues. CDR3 residues: CASRGSGAGANVLTF. The DNA of the CDR3 is TGTGCCAGCAGGGGCTCAGGGGCTGGGGCCAACGTCCTGACTTTC.

The CDR3 DNA reads as TGTGCCACGGCAACCAACTATGGCTACACCTTC. Its translation is CATATNYGYTF. The chain couples TRBV24-1 to TRBJ1-2, with no clear D. The CDR3 is 11 residues long. Germline V gives CDR1 KGHDR, CDR2 SFDVKD. V was clipped by 10 bases and J by 2 bases, with 7 bases between them.

The rearrangement links TRBV2 to TRBJ2-7, with D perhaps TRBD1 (6 bases). The CDR3 is made up of 13 amino acids. Trimming cost V 6 bases and J 7 bases, with 16 bases left between them. The V gene's germline CDR1 is SNHLY and CDR2 FYNNEI. The CDR3 is CASSLDSWGEQYV. In DNA, the CDR3 is TGTGCCAGCAGCCTGGACAGTTGGGGGGAGCAGTACGTC.